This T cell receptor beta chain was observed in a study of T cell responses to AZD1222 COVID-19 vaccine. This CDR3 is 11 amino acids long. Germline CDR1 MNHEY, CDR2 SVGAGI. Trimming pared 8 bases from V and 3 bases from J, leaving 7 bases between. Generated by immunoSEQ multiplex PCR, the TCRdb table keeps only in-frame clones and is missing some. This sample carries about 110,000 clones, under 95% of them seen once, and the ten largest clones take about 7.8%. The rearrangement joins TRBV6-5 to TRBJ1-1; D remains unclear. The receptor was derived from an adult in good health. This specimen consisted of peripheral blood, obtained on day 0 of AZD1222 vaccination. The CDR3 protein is CASVPYTEAFF. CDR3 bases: TGTGCCAGCGTACCCTACACTGAAGCTTTCTTT.